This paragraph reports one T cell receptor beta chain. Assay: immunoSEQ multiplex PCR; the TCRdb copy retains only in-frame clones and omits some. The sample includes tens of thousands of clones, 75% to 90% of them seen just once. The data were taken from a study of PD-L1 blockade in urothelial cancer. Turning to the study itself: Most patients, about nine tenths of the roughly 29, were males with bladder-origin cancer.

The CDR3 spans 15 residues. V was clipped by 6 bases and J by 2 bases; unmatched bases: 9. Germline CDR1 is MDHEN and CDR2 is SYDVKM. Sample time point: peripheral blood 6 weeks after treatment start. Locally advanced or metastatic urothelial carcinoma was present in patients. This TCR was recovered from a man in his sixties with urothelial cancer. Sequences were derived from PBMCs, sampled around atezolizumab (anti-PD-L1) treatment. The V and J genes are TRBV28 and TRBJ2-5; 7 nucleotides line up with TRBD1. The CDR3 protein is CASSPGTEGQETQYF. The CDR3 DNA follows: TGTGCCAGCAGCCCCGGGACAGAAGGACAAGAGACCCAGTACTTC.